The 8 T cell receptor beta chains listed next were all sequenced from one sample in a study of cytomegalovirus exposure and HLA in healthy donors. The method was immunoSEQ multiplex PCR; TCRdb's version includes in-frame clones alone and lacks a portion of them. The data contain fewer than 400,000 clones, 88% of them singletons. Material: PBMCs. These receptors came from a man aged 25 to 40 in good health and CMV-seronegative.

The gene calls are TRBV5-1 and TRBJ2-7, with 8 bases that match TRBD1. J gave up 1 base and V 6 bases, and 3 bases lay outside the gene matches. Looked up from germline, CDR1 is SGHRS and CDR2 is YFSETQ. This CDR3 has 13 residues. The CDR3 coding sequence is TGCGCCAGCAACCGACAGGGGTCCTACGAGCAGTACTTC. It translates to CASNRQGSYEQYF.

The chain has TRBV9 and TRBJ2-1, with 13 bases aligning to TRBD2. The J segment lost 6 bases and the V segment lost 3 bases, leaving 6 bases of the junction unmatched. The germline gives CDR1 SGDLS, CDR2 YYNGEE. The CDR3 loop spans 16 amino acids. The CDR3 here is CASSAELAGGPNEQFF. The CDR3 DNA is TGTGCCAGCAGCGCCGAACTAGCGGGGGGGCCCAATGAGCAGTTCTTC.

This rearrangement joins TRBV7-2 to TRBJ2-3, with TRBD2 matching over 12 bases. This CDR3 comprises 16 residues. V shed 3 bases and J 2 bases; nucleotides not matched to a gene: 3. Germline CDR1 and CDR2: SGHTA and FQGNSA. The CDR3 DNA sequence: TGTGCCAGCAGCTTGACTAGCGGGGGACTCACAGATACGCAGTATTTT. Protein product: CASSLTSGGLTDTQYF.

The chain carries TRBV19 and TRBJ2-7; the match to TRBD2 covers 12 bases. V shed 5 bases, J shed 2 bases, and the junction held 22 bases outside the gene matches. The CDR3 sequence is 21 residues long. CDR1 is LNHDA, CDR2 SQIVND, per germline (reference sequence). The CDR3 DNA reads TGTGCCAGTAGTCCGCTCTACCTTACTAGCGGGGGGCCTGGACGACCCTACGAGCAGTACTTC. As protein: CASSPLYLTSGGPGRPYEQYF.

The chain employs TRBV30 and TRBJ2-7, with D perhaps matching TRBD1 (6 bases). Trimming took off 3 bases at V and 2 bases at J, with 8 bases between the two ends. The CDR3 has 12 amino acids. CDR1 and CDR2 from the germline V gene are GTSNPN and SVGIG (reference sequence). CDR3 coding DNA: TGTGCCTGGAGGGACAGTCCCTACGAGCAGTACTTC. It is translated as CAWRDSPYEQYF.

V is TRBV5-1 and J is TRBJ2-7; 7 nucleotides line up with TRBD2. Germline V gene lookup returns CDR1 SGHRS and CDR2 YFSETQ. The ends lost 2 bases at V and 4 bases at J; junction bases unmatched: 6. This CDR3 is built from 14 residues. This chain's CDR3 is CASSFLGGNYEQYF. In nucleotides, the CDR3 is TGCGCCAGCAGCTTCCTGGGAGGGAATTACGAGCAGTACTTC.

The rearrangement joins TRBV15 to TRBJ1-5; the D is unclear. This CDR3 is built from 13 residues. The V and J ends lost 1 base and 9 bases respectively, with 10 bases between them. Germline lookup yields CDR1 LNHNV and CDR2 YYDKDF (reference sequence). CDR3 nucleotide sequence: TGTGCCACCAGCAGAGGGGCGGGTCTGCCCCAGCATTTT. Protein product: CATSRGAGLPQHF.

The table lists this clone with a few counts. The chain combines TRBV18 with TRBJ1-1; tentatively, D is TRBD1 (6 bases). CDR1 and CDR2 (germline): KGHSH, LQKENI. The CDR3 has 17 residues. V was trimmed by 2 bases and J by 1 base, leaving 17 bases between them. CDR3 coding DNA: TGTGCCAGCTCACCAAATACACCAGGACAGAGGAACACTGAAGCTTTCTTT. Its protein product is CASSPNTPGQRNTEAFF. The entire variable domain, with the rest obtained from reference TRBV18 and TRBJ1-1, is as follows: NAGVMQNPRHLVRRRGQEARLRCSPMKGHSHVYWYRQLPEEGLKFMVYLQKENIIDESGMPKERFSAEFPKEGPSILRIQQVVRGDSAAYFCASSPNTPGQRNTEAFFGQGTRLTVV.